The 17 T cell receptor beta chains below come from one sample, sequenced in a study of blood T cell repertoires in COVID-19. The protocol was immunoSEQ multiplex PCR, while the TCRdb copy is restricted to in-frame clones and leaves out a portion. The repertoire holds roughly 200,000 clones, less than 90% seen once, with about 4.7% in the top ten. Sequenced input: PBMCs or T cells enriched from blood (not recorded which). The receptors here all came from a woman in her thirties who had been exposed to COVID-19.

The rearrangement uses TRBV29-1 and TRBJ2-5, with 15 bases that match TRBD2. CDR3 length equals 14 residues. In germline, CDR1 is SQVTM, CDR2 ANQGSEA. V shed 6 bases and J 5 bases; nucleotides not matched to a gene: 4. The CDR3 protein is CSVGLAGGRETQYF. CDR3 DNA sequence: TGCAGCGTCGGACTAGCGGGGGGGCGGGAGACCCAGTACTTC.

CDR3: CASSGAGGTGIYF. In DNA form, the CDR3 reads TGTGCCAGCAGCGGAGCAGGGGGTACGGGCATATATTTT. The gene calls are TRBV9 and TRBJ1-3, with 7 bases fitting TRBD1. Germline CDR1 and CDR2: SGDLS and YYNGEE. V dropped 3 bases and J dropped 12; count of bases not matched to a gene: 9. The CDR3 has 13 residues.

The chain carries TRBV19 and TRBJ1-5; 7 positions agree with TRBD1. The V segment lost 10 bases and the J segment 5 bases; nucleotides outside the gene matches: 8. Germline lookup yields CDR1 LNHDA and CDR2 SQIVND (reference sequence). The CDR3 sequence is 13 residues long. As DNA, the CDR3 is TGTGCCACCAACAGGGGTCGGGATCAGCCCCAGCATTTT. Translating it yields CATNRGRDQPQHF. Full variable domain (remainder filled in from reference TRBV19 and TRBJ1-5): DGGITQSPKYLFRKEGQNVTLSCEQNLNHDAMYWYRQDPGQGLRLIYYSQIVNDFQKGDIAEGYSVSREKKESFPLTVTSAQKNPTAFYLCATNRGRDQPQHFGDGTRLSIL.

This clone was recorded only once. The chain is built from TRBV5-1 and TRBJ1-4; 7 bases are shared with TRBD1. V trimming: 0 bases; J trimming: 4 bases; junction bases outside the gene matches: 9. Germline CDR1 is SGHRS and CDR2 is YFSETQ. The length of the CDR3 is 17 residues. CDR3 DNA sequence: TGCGCCAGCAGCTTGGCCGTAAAGACAGGGTTTAATGAAAAACTGTTTTTT. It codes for CASSLAVKTGFNEKLFF. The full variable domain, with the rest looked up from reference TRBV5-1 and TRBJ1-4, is KAGVTQTPRYLIKTRGQQVTLSCSPISGHRSVSWYQQTPGQGLQFLFEYFSETQRNKGNFPGRFSGRQFSNSRSEMNVSTLELGDSALYLCASSLAVKTGFNEKLFFGSGTQLSVL.

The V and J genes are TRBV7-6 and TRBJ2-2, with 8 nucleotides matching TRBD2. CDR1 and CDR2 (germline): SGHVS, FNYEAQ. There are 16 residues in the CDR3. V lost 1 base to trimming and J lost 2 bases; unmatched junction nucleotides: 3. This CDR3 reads CASSLVAGGNTGELFF. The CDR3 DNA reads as TGTGCCAGCAGCTTAGTGGCGGGGGGAAACACCGGGGAGCTGTTTTTT.

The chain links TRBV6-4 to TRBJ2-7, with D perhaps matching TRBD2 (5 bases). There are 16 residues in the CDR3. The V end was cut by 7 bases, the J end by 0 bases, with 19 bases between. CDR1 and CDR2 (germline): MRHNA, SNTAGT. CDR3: CASTPRAGASSYEQYF. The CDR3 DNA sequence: TGTGCCAGCACCCCTCGGGCGGGCGCGAGCTCCTACGAGCAGTACTTC.

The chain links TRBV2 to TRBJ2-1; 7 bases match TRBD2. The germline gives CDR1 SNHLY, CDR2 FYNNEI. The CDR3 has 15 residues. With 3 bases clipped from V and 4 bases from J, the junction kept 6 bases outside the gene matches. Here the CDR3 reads CASSEGLAVYNEQFF. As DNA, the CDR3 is TGTGCCAGCAGTGAGGGGCTAGCGGTTTACAATGAGCAGTTCTTC.

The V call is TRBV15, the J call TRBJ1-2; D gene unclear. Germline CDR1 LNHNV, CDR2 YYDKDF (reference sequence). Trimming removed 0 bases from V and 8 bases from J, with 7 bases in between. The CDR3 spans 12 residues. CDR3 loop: CATSRDQAGYTF. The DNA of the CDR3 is TGTGCCACCAGCAGAGATCAGGCGGGCTACACCTTC.

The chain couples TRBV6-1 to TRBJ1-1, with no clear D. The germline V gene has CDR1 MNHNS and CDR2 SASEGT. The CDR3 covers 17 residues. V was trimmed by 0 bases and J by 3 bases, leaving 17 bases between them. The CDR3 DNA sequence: TGTGCCAGCAGTGAAGCGTCCCGGTCGGGGAGAGACACTGAAGCTTTCTTT. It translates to CASSEASRSGRDTEAFF.

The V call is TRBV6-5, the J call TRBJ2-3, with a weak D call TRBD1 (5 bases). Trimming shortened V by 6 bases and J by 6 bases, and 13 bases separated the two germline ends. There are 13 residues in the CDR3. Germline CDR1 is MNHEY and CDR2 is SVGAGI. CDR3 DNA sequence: TGTGCCAGCAGGCGGCAGGGAACCGATACGCAGTATTTT. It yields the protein CASRRQGTDTQYF.

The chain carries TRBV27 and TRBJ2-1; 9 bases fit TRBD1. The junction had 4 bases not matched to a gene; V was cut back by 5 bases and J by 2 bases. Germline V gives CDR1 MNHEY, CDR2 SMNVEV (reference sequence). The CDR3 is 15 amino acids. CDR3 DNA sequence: TGTGCCAGCAGTCCCGGGACAGGGCCCTACAATGAGCAGTTCTTC. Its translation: CASSPGTGPYNEQFF.

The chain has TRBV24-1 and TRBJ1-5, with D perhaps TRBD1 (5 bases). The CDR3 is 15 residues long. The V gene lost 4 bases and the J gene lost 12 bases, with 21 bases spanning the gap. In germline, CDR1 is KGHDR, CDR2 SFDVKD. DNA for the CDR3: TGTGCCACCAGTGACCCTGCGGCAGGGTTCAGTCGCCAGCATTTT. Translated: CATSDPAAGFSRQHF.

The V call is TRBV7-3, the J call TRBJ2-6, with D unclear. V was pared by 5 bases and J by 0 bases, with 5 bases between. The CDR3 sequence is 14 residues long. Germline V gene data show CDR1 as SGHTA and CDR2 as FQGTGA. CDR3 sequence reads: CASSPHSGANVLTF. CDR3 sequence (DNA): TGTGCCAGCAGCCCACACTCTGGGGCCAACGTCCTGACTTTC.

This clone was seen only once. In DNA, the CDR3 is TGCGCCAGCAGCACGGACAGGTCGAACACTGAAGCTTTCTTT. It is translated as CASSTDRSNTEAFF. The V gene is TRBV5-1, the J gene TRBJ1-1; the match to TRBD1 covers 7 bases. Germline CDR1 is SGHRS and CDR2 is YFSETQ. The trim removed 4 bases at V and 1 base at J, leaving 4 bases unmatched. The CDR3 is 14 amino acids.

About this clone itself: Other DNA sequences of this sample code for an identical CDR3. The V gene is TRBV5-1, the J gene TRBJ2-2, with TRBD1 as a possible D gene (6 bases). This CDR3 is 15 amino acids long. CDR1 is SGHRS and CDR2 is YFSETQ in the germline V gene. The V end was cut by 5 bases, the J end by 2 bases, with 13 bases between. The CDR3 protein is CASRSRTENTGELFF. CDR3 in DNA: TGCGCCAGCAGATCCCGGACAGAAAACACCGGGGAGCTGTTTTTT. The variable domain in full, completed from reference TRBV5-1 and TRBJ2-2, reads KAGVTQTPRYLIKTRGQQVTLSCSPISGHRSVSWYQQTPGQGLQFLFEYFSETQRNKGNFPGRFSGRQFSNSRSEMNVSTLELGDSALYLCASRSRTENTGELFFGEGSRLTVL.

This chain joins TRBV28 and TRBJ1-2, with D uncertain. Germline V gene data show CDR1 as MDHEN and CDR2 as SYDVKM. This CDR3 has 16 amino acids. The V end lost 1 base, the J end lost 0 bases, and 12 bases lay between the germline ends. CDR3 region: CASSLFSVMANYGYTF. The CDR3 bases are TGTGCCAGCAGTTTATTCTCGGTAATGGCTAACTATGGCTACACCTTC.

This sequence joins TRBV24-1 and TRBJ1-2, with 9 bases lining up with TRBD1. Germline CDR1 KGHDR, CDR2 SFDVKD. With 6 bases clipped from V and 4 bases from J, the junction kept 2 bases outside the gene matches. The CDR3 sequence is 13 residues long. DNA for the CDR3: TGTGCCACCAGTCAGACAGGGGGCTATGGCTACACCTTC. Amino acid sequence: CATSQTGGYGYTF.